This is a list of T cell receptor beta chains from one sample in a study of T-cell memory formation after mild COVID-19. TCRdb re-called the 5' RACE reads through MiXCR, storing one row per CDR3 protein. The repertoire holds some 200,000 distinct CDR3 sequences, with 9% to 10% as singletons. Sample: PBMCs or a T cell subset sorted from them (not recorded which). The receptors here all came from a man between 18 and 35 years old who had mild COVID-19 (a few samples of this study predate the infection). Cell type and time point are not known. The CDR3 runs from the conserved cysteine through the conserved F or W. The D gene is left open where the match is weak. Size is stated for part of the rows, as once, few or many counts, or as a class when the clone is expanded.

d_call j_call v_call clone_size cdr3_nt cdr3_aa
TRBD1 TRBJ1-5 TRBV2 few TGTGCCAGTACAGGGGCCCTTGGACAGCCCCAGCATTTT CASTGALGQPQHF
NA TRBJ2-6 TRBV7-3 NA TGTGCCAGCAGCCCAGTGGGGTTAGGGGCCAACGTCCTGACTTTC CASSPVGLGANVLTF
TRBD2 TRBJ2-2 TRBV20-1 few TGCAGTGCTAGCGGGGGGGGCTTTCGCACCGGGGAGCTGTTTTTT CSASGGGFRTGELFF
NA TRBJ2-2 TRBV5-6 few TGTGCCAGCAGCTTGTTGGGCCAGGGGAACACCGGGGAGCTGTTTTTT CASSLLGQGNTGELFF
TRBD1 TRBJ2-1 TRBV24-1 few TGTGCCACCAGTGATTCGACAGGGGACAATGAGCAGTTCTTC CATSDSTGDNEQFF
NA TRBJ2-4 TRBV7-8 many TGTGCCAGCAGCTTAGGTCGGGGACTAGCCAAAAACATTCAGTACTTC CASSLGRGLAKNIQYF
TRBD1 TRBJ1-2 TRBV7-9 few TGTGCCAGCAGCTCCCTAGGGACAGGGAATACCTTC CASSSLGTGNTF
TRBD1 TRBJ1-1 TRBV5-1 once TGCGCCAGCAGCTTCGGACAGGGCCAGGGTGAAGCTTTCTTT CASSFGQGQGEAFF
TRBD1 TRBJ1-5 TRBV27 NA TGTGCCAGCAGTTCCCAGGGGGCAGGGAGCAATCAGCCCCAGCATTTT CASSSQGAGSNQPQHF
NA TRBJ1-5 TRBV12-3/TRBV12-4 NA TGTGCCAGCAGTTCCGGGACGGCCTCTCAGCCCCAGCATTTT CASSSGTASQPQHF
NA TRBJ2-2 TRBV7-2 few TGTGCCAGCACTCCATGGGGGGCGGCCGCCGGGGAGCTGTTTTTT CASTPWGAAAGELFF
TRBD1 TRBJ2-7 TRBV29-1 NA TGCAGCGTTGGGGCAGGACAGGTCTCCTACGAGCAGTACTTC CSVGAGQVSYEQYF
NA TRBJ1-5 TRBV23-1 few TGCGCCAGCAGTCGACATCAGCCCCAGCATTTT CASSRHQPQHF